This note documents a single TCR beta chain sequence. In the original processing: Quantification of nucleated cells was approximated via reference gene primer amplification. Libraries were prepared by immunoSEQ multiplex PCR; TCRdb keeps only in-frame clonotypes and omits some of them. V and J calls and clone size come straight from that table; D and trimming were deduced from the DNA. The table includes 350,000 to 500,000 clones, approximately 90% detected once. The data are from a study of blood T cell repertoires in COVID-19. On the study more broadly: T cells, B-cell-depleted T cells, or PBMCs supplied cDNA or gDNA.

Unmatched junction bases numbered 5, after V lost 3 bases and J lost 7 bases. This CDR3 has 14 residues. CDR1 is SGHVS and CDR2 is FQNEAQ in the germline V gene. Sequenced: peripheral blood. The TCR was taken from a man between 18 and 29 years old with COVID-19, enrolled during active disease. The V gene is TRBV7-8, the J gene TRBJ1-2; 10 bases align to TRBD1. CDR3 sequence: CASSLTGQGTGYTF. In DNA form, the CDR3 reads TGTGCCAGCAGCTTGACGGGACAGGGGACTGGCTACACCTTC.